One T cell receptor (beta chain) is described in this entry. The CDR3 has 15 amino acids. V was trimmed by 2 bases and J by 0 bases, leaving 11 bases between them. Germline values: CDR1 SEHNR, CDR2 FQNEAQ (reference sequence). These data are taken from a study of blood T cell repertoires in COVID-19. Sequenced by immunoSEQ multiplex PCR; TCRdb stores in-frame clones only, minus some. The sample carries about 140,000 clones, 86% recorded once. The chain has TRBV7-9 and TRBJ2-7, with D perhaps TRBD2 (5 bases). This TCR was sampled from a woman aged 55-70 years with acute or convalescent COVID-19. The material sequenced was peripheral blood. CDR3 nucleotides: TGTGCCAGCAGCTTAAGTCGGGGAGTCTCCTACGAGCAGTACTTC. Its protein is CASSLSRGVSYEQYF.